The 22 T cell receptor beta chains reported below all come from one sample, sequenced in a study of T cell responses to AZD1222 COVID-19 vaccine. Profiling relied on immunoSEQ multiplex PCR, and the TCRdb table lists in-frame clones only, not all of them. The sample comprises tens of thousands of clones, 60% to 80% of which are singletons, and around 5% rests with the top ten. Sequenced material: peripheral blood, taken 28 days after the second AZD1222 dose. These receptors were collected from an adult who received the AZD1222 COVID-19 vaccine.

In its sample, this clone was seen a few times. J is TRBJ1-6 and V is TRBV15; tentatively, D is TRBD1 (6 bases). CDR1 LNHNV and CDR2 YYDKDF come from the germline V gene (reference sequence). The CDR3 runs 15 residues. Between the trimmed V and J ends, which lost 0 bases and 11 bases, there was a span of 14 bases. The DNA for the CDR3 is TGTGCCACCAGCAGAGACAGGGGCCAGGGGACACCCCTCCACTTT. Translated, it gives CATSRDRGQGTPLHF. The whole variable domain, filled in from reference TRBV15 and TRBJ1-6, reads DAMVIQNPRYQVTQFGKPVTLSCSQTLNHNVMYWYQQKSSQAPKLLFHYYDKDFNNEADTPDNFQSRRPNTSFCFLDIRSPGLGDTAMYLCATSRDRGQGTPLHFGNGTRLTVT.

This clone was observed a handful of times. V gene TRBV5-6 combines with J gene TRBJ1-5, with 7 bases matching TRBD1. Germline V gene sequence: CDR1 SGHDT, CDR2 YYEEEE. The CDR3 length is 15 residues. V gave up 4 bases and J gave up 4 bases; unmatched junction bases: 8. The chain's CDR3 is CASSAWDRLNQPQHF. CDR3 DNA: TGTGCCAGCAGCGCCTGGGACAGACTAAATCAGCCCCAGCATTTT.

The CDR3 nucleotides are TGTGCCAGCAGTTCTCTCCCGGGACTAGCTGGAGATACGCAGTATTTT. Amino acids: CASSSLPGLAGDTQYF. The chain links TRBV28 to TRBJ2-3, with 9 bases aligning to TRBD2. The CDR3 runs 16 residues. Germline V gene lookup returns CDR1 MDHEN and CDR2 SYDVKM. J was trimmed by 5 bases and V by 4 bases; bases with no gene match: 10.

The CDR3 sequence is CASSEGQAWETSYNSPLHF. For the CDR3, the DNA is TGTGCCAGCTCCGAGGGACAGGCTTGGGAAACCTCCTATAATTCACCCCTCCACTTT. The chain combines TRBV2 with TRBJ1-6; 8 bases line up with TRBD1. From germline, CDR1 is SNHLY and CDR2 FYNNEI. The V and J ends lost 8 bases and 0 bases, in that order; junction bases with no gene match: 15. This CDR3 is 19 amino acids long.

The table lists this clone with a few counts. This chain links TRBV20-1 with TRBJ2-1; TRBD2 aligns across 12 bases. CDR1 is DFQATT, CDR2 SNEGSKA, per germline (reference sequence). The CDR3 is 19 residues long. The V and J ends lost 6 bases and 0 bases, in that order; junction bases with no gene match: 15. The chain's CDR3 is CSASARAGTSGHSYNEQFF. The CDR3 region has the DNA TGCAGTGCCAGTGCCAGAGCTGGGACTAGCGGGCACTCCTACAATGAGCAGTTCTTC.

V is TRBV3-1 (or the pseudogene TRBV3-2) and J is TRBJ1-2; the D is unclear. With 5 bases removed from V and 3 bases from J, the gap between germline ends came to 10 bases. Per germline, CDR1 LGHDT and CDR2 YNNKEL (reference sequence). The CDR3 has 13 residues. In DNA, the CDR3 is TGTGCCAGCAGCTTTACCACAGACTATGGCTACACCTTC. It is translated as CASSFTTDYGYTF.

CDR3 sequence reads: CASRIQGSNQPQHF. CDR3 DNA sequence: TGTGCCAGCAGGATACAGGGGAGCAATCAGCCCCAGCATTTT. This rearrangement joins TRBV28 to TRBJ1-5, with 7 bases that match TRBD1. J lost 1 base, V lost 6 bases, and 3 bases had no gene match. Germline V lookup: CDR1 MDHEN, CDR2 SYDVKM. The length of the CDR3 is 14 residues.

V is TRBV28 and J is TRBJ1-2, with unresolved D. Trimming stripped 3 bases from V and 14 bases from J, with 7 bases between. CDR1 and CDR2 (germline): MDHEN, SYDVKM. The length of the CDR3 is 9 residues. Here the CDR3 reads CASSFQRTF. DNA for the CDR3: TGTGCCAGCAGTTTTCAGAGAACCTTC.

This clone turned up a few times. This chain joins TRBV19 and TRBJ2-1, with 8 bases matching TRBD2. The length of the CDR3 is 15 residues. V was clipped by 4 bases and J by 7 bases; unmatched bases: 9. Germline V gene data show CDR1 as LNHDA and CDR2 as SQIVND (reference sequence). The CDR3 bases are TGTGCCAGTAGTACCGGGACTAGTGCTAGGAATGAGCAGTTCTTC. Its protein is CASSTGTSARNEQFF.

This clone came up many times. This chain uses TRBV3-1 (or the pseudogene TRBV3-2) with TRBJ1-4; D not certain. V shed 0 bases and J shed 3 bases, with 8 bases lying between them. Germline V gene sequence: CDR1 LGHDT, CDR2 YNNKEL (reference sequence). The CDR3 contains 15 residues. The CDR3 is CASSQDGLSNEKLFF. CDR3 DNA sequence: TGTGCCAGCAGCCAAGACGGCCTTTCTAATGAAAAACTGTTTTTT.

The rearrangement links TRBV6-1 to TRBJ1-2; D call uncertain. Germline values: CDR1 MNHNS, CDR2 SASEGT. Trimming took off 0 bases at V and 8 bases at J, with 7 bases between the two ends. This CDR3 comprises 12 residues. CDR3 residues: CASSEARLGYTF. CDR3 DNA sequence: TGTGCCAGCAGTGAAGCGCGGTTGGGCTACACCTTC.

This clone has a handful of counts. Here the CDR3 DNA reads TGTGCCAGTAGCCCCGGGACTAGCTTTTACGAGCAGTACTTC. Residues: CASSPGTSFYEQYF. This chain connects TRBV19 to TRBJ2-7; 9 bases agree with TRBD2. Germline assignment: CDR1 LNHDA and CDR2 SQIVND (reference sequence). The CDR3 is 14 residues long. J was trimmed by 4 bases and V by 6 bases; bases with no gene match: 7.

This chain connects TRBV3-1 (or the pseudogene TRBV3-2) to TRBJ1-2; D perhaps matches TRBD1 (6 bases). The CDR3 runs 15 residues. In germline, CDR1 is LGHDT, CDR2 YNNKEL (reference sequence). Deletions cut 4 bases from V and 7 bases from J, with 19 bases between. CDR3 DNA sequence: TGTGCCAGCAGCCGACAACAGAGGGGGGTCGTTGGCTACACCTTC. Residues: CASSRQQRGVVGYTF.

The CDR3 bases are TGTGCCAGCAGCTTTAGGGGATTGGGGGCCAACGTCCTGACTTTC. It yields the protein CASSFRGLGANVLTF. The chain recombines TRBV7-8 with TRBJ2-6; maybe TRBD1 (5 bases). Germline-derived CDR1 and CDR2 are SGHVS and FQNEAQ. Between the trimmed V and J ends, which lost 3 bases and 4 bases, there was a span of 10 bases. The CDR3 totals 15 residues. Filled out from reference TRBV7-8 and TRBJ2-6, the complete variable domain reads GAGVSQSPRYKVAKRGQDVALRCDPISGHVSLFWYQQALGQGPEFLTYFQNEAQLDKSGLPSDRFFAERPEGSVSTLKIQRTQQEDSAVYLCASSFRGLGANVLTFGAGSRLTVL.

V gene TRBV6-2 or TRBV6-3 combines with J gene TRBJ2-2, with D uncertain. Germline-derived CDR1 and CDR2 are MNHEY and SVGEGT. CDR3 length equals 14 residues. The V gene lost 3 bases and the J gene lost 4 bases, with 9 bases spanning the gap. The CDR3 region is CASSYMESTGELFF. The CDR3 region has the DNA TGTGCCAGCAGTTATATGGAAAGCACCGGGGAGCTGTTTTTT.

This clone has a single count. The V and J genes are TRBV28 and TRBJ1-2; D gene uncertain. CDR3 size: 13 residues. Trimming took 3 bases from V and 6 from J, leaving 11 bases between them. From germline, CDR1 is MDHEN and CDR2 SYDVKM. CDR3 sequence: CASSLVQDDGYTF. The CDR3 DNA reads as TGTGCCAGCAGTTTGGTCCAGGACGATGGCTACACCTTC.

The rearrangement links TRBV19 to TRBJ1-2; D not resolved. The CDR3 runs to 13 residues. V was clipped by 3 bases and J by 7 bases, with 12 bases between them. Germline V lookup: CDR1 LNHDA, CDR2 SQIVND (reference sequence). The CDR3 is CASSMDRTSGYTF. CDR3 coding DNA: TGTGCCAGTAGTATGGATCGGACGAGTGGCTACACCTTC.

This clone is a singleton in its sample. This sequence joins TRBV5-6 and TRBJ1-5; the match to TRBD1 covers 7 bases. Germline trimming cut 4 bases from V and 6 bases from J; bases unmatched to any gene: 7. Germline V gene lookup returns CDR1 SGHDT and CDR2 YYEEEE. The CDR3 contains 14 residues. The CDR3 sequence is CASSHGQARQPQHF. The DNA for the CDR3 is TGTGCCAGCAGCCACGGACAGGCACGTCAGCCCCAGCATTTT.

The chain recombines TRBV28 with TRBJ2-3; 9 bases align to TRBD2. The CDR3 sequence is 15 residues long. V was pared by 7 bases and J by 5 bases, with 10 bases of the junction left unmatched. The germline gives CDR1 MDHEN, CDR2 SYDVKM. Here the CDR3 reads CASTHGGRARDTQYF. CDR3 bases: TGTGCCAGCACCCATGGCGGGAGGGCCAGAGATACGCAGTATTTT.

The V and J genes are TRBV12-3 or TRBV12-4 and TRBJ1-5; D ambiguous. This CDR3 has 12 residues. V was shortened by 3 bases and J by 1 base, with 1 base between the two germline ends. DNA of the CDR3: TGTGCCAGCAGTTTCAGCAATCAGCCCCAGCATTTT. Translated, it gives CASSFSNQPQHF.

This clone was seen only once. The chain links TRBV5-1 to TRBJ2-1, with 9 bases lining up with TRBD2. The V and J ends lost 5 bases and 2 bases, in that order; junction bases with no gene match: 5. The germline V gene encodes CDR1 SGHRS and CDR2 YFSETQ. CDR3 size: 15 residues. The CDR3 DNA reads TGCGCCAGCAGATTAGCGGGAGTAGCCTACAATGAGCAGTTCTTC. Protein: CASRLAGVAYNEQFF.

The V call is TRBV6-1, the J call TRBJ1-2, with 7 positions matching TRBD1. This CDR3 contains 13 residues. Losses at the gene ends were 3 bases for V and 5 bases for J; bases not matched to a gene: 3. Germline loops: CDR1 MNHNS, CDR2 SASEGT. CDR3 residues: CASSERGQYGYTF. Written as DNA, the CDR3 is TGTGCCAGCAGTGAGAGGGGACAGTATGGCTACACCTTC.